This T cell receptor beta chain was obtained from a study of breast tumors, draining lymph nodes, adjacent tissues. Study-level findings and limits: Tumors had less TCR diversity than lymph nodes, more than nontumor tissue. The lymph node origin of tumor T cells was framed as consistent with a hypothesis, not demonstrated. Most tumor T cells seemingly derive from lymph node, then expand in tumor.

TCRdb used MiXCR to reprocess the multiplex PCR reads, holding one entry per CDR3 protein. This sample has about 15,000 distinct CDR3 sequences, with 52% found just once. This clonotype has ten or more counts. Its specificity is not known. Germline assignment: CDR1 MNHEY and CDR2 SVGAGI. The length of the CDR3 is 15 residues. Unmatched junction bases numbered 10, after V lost 6 bases and J lost 7 bases. The sequencing sample was made of tumor-adjacent breast tissue. The receptor comes from a female donor with breast cancer. Some clones in this sample may be carry-over from other donors' samples. The chain employs TRBV6-5 and TRBJ2-2, with 8 nucleotides matching TRBD1. CDR3 loop: CASRLLRGRNGELFF. The DNA of the CDR3 is TGTGCCAGCAGGCTCCTCAGGGGGCGAAACGGGGAGCTGTTTTTT.